This record looks at one TCR beta chain sequence and its context. These data belong to a study of blood T cell repertoires in COVID-19. Study at large: The analysed material was cDNA or gDNA that came from T cells, B-cell-depleted T cells, or PBMCs.

Clones were read by immunoSEQ multiplex PCR, and TCRdb kept only the in-frame ones, dropping some. The sample has 71,000 or so clones, roughly 80% seen once. Germline lookup yields CDR1 SGDLS and CDR2 YYNGEE. CDR3 length: 13 amino acids. With V trimmed by 5 bases and J by 5 bases, 2 bases remained unmatched. V is TRBV9 and J is TRBJ1-2; 11 bases line up with TRBD1. This receptor was obtained from a man in his 70s with acute or convalescent COVID-19. The specimen was peripheral blood. CDR3 in amino acids: CASRDRGRYGYTF. The CDR3 nucleotides read TGTGCCAGCAGGGACAGGGGGCGTTATGGCTACACCTTC. Using reference TRBV9 and TRBJ1-2 for the parts outside the CDR3, the full variable domain is DSGVTQTPKHLITATGQRVTLRCSPRSGDLSVYWYQQSLDQGLQFLIQYYNGEERAKGNILERFSAQQFPDLHSELNLSSLELGDSALYFCASRDRGRYGYTFGSGTRLTVV.